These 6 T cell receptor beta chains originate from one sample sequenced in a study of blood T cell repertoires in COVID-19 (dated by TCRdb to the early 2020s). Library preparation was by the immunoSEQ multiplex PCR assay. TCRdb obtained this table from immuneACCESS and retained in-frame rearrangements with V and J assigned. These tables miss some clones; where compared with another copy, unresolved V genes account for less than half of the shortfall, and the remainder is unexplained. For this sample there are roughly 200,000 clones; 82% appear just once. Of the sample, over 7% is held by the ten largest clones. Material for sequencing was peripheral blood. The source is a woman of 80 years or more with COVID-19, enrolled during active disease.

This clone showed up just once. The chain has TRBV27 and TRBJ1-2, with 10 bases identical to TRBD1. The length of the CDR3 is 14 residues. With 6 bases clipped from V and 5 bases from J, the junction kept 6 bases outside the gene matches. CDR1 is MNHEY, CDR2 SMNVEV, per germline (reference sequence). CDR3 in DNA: TGTGCCAGCAGCCAAGACAGGGGGCTTTATGGCTACACCTTC. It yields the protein CASSQDRGLYGYTF.

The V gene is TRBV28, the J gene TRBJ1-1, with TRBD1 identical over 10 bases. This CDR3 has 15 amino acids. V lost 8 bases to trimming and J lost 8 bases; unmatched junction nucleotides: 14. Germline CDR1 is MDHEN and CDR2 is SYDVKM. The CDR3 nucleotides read TGTGCCAGCTATACGGGGGACAGGGGCTCCTTCGAAGCTTTCTTT. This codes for CASYTGDRGSFEAFF. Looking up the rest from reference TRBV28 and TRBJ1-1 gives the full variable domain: DVKVTQSSRYLVKRTGEKVFLECVQDMDHENMFWYRQDPGLGLRLIYFSYDVKMKEKGDIPEGYSVSREKKERFSLILESASTNQTSMYLCASYTGDRGSFEAFFGQGTRLTVV.

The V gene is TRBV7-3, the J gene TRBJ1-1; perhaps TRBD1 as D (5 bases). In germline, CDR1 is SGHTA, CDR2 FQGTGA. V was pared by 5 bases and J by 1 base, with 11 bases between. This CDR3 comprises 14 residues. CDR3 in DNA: TGTGCCAGCAGCCCCTTAGGGGAGAACACTGAAGCTTTCTTT. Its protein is CASSPLGENTEAFF. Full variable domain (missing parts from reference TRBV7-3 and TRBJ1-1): GAGVSQTPSNKVTEKGKYVELRCDPISGHTALYWYRQSLGQGPEFLIYFQGTGAADDSGLPNDRFFAVRPEGSVSTLKIQRTERGDSAVYLCASSPLGENTEAFFGQGTRLTVV.

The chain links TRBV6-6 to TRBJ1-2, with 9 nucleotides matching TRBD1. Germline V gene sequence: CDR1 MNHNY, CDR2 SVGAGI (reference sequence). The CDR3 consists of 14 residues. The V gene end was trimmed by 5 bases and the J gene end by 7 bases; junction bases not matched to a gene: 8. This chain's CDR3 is CASSPIQGAFGYTF. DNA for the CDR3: TGTGCCAGCAGTCCCATACAGGGGGCCTTTGGCTACACCTTC.

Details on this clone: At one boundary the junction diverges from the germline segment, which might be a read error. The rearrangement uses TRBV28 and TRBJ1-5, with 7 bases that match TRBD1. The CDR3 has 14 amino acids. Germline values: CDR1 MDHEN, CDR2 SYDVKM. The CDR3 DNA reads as TGTGCCAGCAGTTTCTCAGGGGGAAATCTGCCCCAGCATTTT. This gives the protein CASSFSGGNLPQHF.

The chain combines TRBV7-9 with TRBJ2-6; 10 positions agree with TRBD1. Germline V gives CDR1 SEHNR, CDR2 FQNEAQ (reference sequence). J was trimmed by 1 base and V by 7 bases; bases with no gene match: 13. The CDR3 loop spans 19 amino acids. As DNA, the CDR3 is TGTGCCAGCAAGGATCGGGACAGGGGCCTCGGATCTGGGGCCAACGTCCTGACTTTC. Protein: CASKDRDRGLGSGANVLTF.